These 10 T cell receptor beta chains share one sample of origin, sequenced in a study of blood T cell repertoires in COVID-19. Profiling relied on immunoSEQ multiplex PCR, and the TCRdb table lists in-frame clones only, not all of them. The data hold some 340,000 clones, with about 90% observed a single time. The sample consisted of PBMCs or T cells enriched from blood (not recorded which). All receptors come from a young woman who had recovered from COVID-19.

This sequence joins TRBV5-4 and TRBJ2-1; 8 bases match TRBD2. Germline V lookup: CDR1 SGHNT, CDR2 YYREEE (reference sequence). This CDR3 has 16 residues. V was clipped by 0 bases and J by 2 bases; unmatched bases: 4. CDR3 nucleotide sequence: TGTGCCAGCAGCTTGGGCTCGGGGGGGCCCTACAATGAGCAGTTCTTC. It is translated as CASSLGSGGPYNEQFF.

This clone has just one count. This rearrangement joins TRBV6-5 to TRBJ2-5, with 8 bases fitting TRBD2. V trimming: 0 bases; J trimming: 4 bases; junction bases outside the gene matches: 7. Per germline, CDR1 MNHEY and CDR2 SVGAGI. This CDR3 spans 16 amino acids. CDR3 region: CASSYSILTSGETQYF. The CDR3 region has the DNA TGTGCCAGCAGTTACTCGATCCTAACTAGCGGAGAGACCCAGTACTTC.

The genes are TRBV3-1 (or the pseudogene TRBV3-2) and TRBJ1-4, with 8 positions matching TRBD1. The CDR3 length is 20 residues. With V trimmed by 4 bases and J by 4 bases, 20 bases remained unmatched. Germline V gene data show CDR1 as LGHDT and CDR2 as YNNKEL (reference sequence). The CDR3 nucleotides are TGTGCCAGCAGCCCCTCTGACAGGGGCCCTCCGGCCACCGTTAATGAAAAACTGTTTTTT. Translation gives CASSPSDRGPPATVNEKLFF.

The chain couples TRBV27 to TRBJ1-1; D unresolved. Trimming left V 6 bases short and J 4 bases short, with 12 bases between. Germline CDR1 reads MNHEY; CDR2 reads SMNVEV (reference sequence). This CDR3 comprises 13 residues. CDR3 region: CASRAWESTEAFF. CDR3 DNA sequence: TGTGCCAGCAGGGCGTGGGAGAGCACTGAAGCTTTCTTT.

The chain is built from TRBV4-3 and TRBJ1-4; 8 bases match TRBD1. This CDR3 comprises 15 residues. V shed 1 base and J 8 bases; nucleotides not matched to a gene: 6. Germline V gene sequence: CDR1 LGHNA, CDR2 YSLEER. This CDR3 reads CASSQGTGIGEKLFF. Written as DNA, the CDR3 is TGCGCCAGCAGCCAAGGGACAGGGATTGGCGAAAAACTGTTTTTT.

This clone was counted between two and nine times. The rearrangement links TRBV6-5 to TRBJ2-5; 7 bases are a match to TRBD2. The germline V gene encodes CDR1 MNHEY and CDR2 SVGAGI. CDR3 length equals 14 residues. V shed 8 bases, J shed 4 bases, and the junction held 10 bases outside the gene matches. This CDR3 reads CASREAGEGETQYF. CDR3 sequence (DNA): TGTGCCAGCCGGGAGGCGGGGGAGGGAGAGACCCAGTACTTC.

The table lists this clone with a count of one. The gene calls are TRBV7-8 and TRBJ2-1; 9 nucleotides match TRBD2. Germline-derived CDR1 and CDR2 are SGHVS and FQNEAQ. The V and J ends lost 1 base and 2 bases, in that order; junction bases with no gene match: 12. The CDR3 loop spans 19 amino acids. The CDR3 sequence is CASSLGRLAGHSTYNEQFF. The DNA for the CDR3 is TGTGCCAGCAGCTTAGGCCGTCTAGCGGGGCATTCGACCTACAATGAGCAGTTCTTC.

The chain recombines TRBV12-3 or TRBV12-4 with TRBJ2-7; D uncertain. The CDR3 extends over 11 amino acids. Trimming left V 4 bases short and J 4 bases short, with 5 bases between. The CDR3 sequence: CASSSGYEQYF. The CDR3 nucleotides read TGTGCCAGCAGTTCCGGTTACGAGCAGTACTTC.

This chain joins TRBV10-3 and TRBJ1-2; D remains unclear. The CDR3 sequence is 15 residues long. CDR1 and CDR2 (germline): ENHRY, SYGVKD. V was trimmed by 0 bases and J by 3 bases, leaving 11 bases between them. The CDR3 nucleotides read TGTGCCATCAGTGAGTCGATTGAGGGAGACTATGGCTACACCTTC. Residues: CAISESIEGDYGYTF.

In its sample, this clone was seen a few times. The gene calls are TRBV3-1 (or the pseudogene TRBV3-2) and TRBJ2-7; D is unresolved. The germline CDR1 and CDR2 sequences are LGHDT and YNNKEL (reference sequence). V was shortened by 4 bases and J by 4 bases, with 17 bases between the two germline ends. The CDR3 runs to 15 residues. CDR3 nucleotide sequence: TGTGCCAGCAGCCGCGGTCTACCAAGTGATTACGAGCAGTACTTC. Translating gives CASSRGLPSDYEQYF.